These T cell receptor beta chains were read from a single sample in a study of T cell responses to AZD1222 COVID-19 vaccine. The repertoire was sequenced with immunoSEQ multiplex PCR; TCRdb's copy has only in-frame clones and lacks some. The table lists fewer than 100,000 clones, around nine tenths of them singletons. The source was peripheral blood, collected 28 days after the second AZD1222 dose. These receptors were collected from an adult who received the AZD1222 COVID-19 vaccine. The CDR3 runs from the conserved cysteine through the conserved F or W. The D gene is left open where the match is weak. Clone size appears in some rows only: once, few, many, or a class for an expanded clone.

d_call	v_call	clone_size	j_call	cdr3_aa	cdr3_nt
TRBD2	TRBV5-4	-	TRBJ2-3	CASSLTSGRTDTQYF	TGTGCCAGCAGCTTGACTAGCGGGAGAACAGATACGCAGTATTTT
-	TRBV19	few	TRBJ1-4	CASSPPGVGEKLFF	TGTGCCAGTAGCCCCCCGGGAGTTGGTGAAAAACTGTTTTTT
TRBD1	TRBV4-1	-	TRBJ1-4	CASSQDTGTGSEKLFF	TGCGCCAGCAGCCAAGATACGGGGACAGGGTCTGAAAAACTGTTTTTT
-	TRBV19	-	TRBJ2-5	CASSIGGGIMETQYF	TGTGCCAGTAGTATAGGTGGGGGTATCATGGAGACCCAGTACTTC
-	TRBV5-8	-	TRBJ1-4	CASSVSGAANEKLFF	TGTGCCAGCAGCGTGTCGGGGGCAGCTAATGAAAAACTGTTTTTT
-	TRBV5-6	once	TRBJ2-1	CASSLEGSGGSYNEQFF	TGTGCCAGCAGCTTGGAAGGTAGCGGTGGCTCCTACAATGAGCAGTTCTTC
TRBD1	TRBV6-5	-	TRBJ1-2	CASSYSRQGNGYTF	TGTGCCAGCAGTTACTCCCGACAGGGAAATGGCTACACCTTC
-	TRBV5-4	-	TRBJ2-7	CASSLGAGYSYEQYF	TGTGCCAGCAGCTTGGGGGCGGGCTACTCCTACGAGCAGTACTTC
TRBD2	TRBV6-5	-	TRBJ2-3	CASAAGREDTQYF	TGTGCCAGCGCAGCGGGGAGGGAAGATACGCAGTATTTT
TRBD2	TRBV7-6	-	TRBJ2-1	CASSTGGAMGNEQFF	TGTGCCAGCAGTACCGGGGGGGCTATGGGCAATGAGCAGTTCTTC
TRBD2	TRBV7-9	once	TRBJ2-1	CASSFILAGGHEQFF	TGTGCCAGCAGCTTCATACTAGCGGGAGGCCATGAGCAGTTCTTC
TRBD2	TRBV11-2	-	TRBJ2-7	CASSSGSGASYEQYF	TGTGCCAGCAGCTCCGGGAGCGGGGCTTCCTACGAGCAGTACTTC
-	TRBV7-8	-	TRBJ2-7	CASSLWGSEGEQYF	TGTGCCAGCAGCTTGTGGGGGTCTGAGGGCGAGCAGTACTTC
-	TRBV24-1	-	TRBJ2-1	CATSGAAGWGNEQFF	TGTGCCACCAGTGGGGCGGCGGGTTGGGGGAATGAGCAGTTCTTC
-	TRBV6-5	-	TRBJ2-5	CASKSSGVETQYF	TGTGCCAGCAAATCATCAGGGGTAGAGACCCAGTACTTC
-	TRBV24-1	-	TRBJ1-5	CATSDSLNQPQHF	TGTGCCACCAGTGACTCTTTAAATCAGCCCCAGCATTTT
-	TRBV19	-	TRBJ2-4	CASRTWGNGKNIQYF	TGTGCCAGTAGGACATGGGGGAATGGCAAAAACATTCAGTACTTC
TRBD1	TRBV5-1	-	TRBJ1-1	CASSLALRDSTMNTEAFF	TGCGCCAGCAGCCTAGCCCTCCGGGACAGCACTATGAACACTGAAGCTTTCTTT
TRBD1	TRBV27	-	TRBJ2-2	CASSWDSTGTGELFF	TGTGCCAGCAGTTGGGACAGTACGGGTACCGGGGAGCTGTTTTTT
-	TRBV30	-	TRBJ1-1	CAYGYAAVANTEAFF	TGTGCCTATGGGTATGCGGCCGTGGCGAACACTGAAGCTTTCTTT
-	TRBV27	-	TRBJ1-2	CASSRATGGYTF	TGTGCCAGCAGTCGGGCTACCGGTGGCTACACCTTC
TRBD2	TRBV11-2	-	TRBJ2-1	CASRPGGLAGVGRYNEQFF	TGTGCCAGCAGGCCGGGGGGACTAGCGGGGGTTGGTCGGTACAATGAGCAGTTCTTC
-	TRBV30	-	TRBJ1-5	CAWSWSFNQPQHF	TGTGCCTGGAGCTGGTCGTTTAATCAGCCCCAGCATTTT
-	TRBV9	-	TRBJ1-1	CASSSRLGLNTEAFF	TGTGCCAGCAGCTCCAGGTTAGGGTTGAACACTGAAGCTTTCTTT
TRBD2	TRBV10-3	-	TRBJ2-3	CATTSESLADTQYF	TGTGCCACGACTAGCGAGTCCCTGGCGGATACGCAGTATTTT
TRBD1	TRBV6-5	-	TRBJ2-7	CASSLDRGYEQYF	TGTGCCAGCAGCCTAGACAGGGGCTACGAGCAGTACTTC
-	TRBV6-6	-	TRBJ1-1	CASSRSVVAGRVNTEAFF	TGTGCCAGCAGTCGCTCTGTGGTAGCGGGGAGGGTGAACACTGAAGCTTTCTTT
-	TRBV11-2	-	TRBJ2-1	CASSLFGTNSYNEQFF	TGTGCCAGCAGTTTATTTGGGACCAACTCCTACAATGAGCAGTTCTTC
-	TRBV18	-	TRBJ2-7	CASSPYGTGGNEQYF	TGTGCCAGCTCACCTTATGGGACCGGCGGAAACGAGCAGTACTTC
-	TRBV7-8	many	TRBJ1-2	CASSLNRQAQGYTF	TGTGCCAGCAGCTTAAACCGCCAGGCCCAGGGCTACACCTTC
-	TRBV3-1/TRBV3-2	-	TRBJ2-3	CASSHLGGASADTQYF	TGTGCCAGCAGCCACTTAGGAGGGGCTTCAGCGGATACGCAGTATTTT
-	TRBV9	few	TRBJ1-4	CASSPQGLQGEKLFF	TGTGCCAGCAGCCCCCAAGGACTCCAGGGCGAAAAACTGTTTTTT
-	TRBV7-9	-	TRBJ2-7	CASSPGVRPYEQYF	TGTGCCAGCAGCCCAGGGGTCAGACCCTACGAGCAGTACTTC
-	TRBV2	-	TRBJ2-3	CASTSGYTDTQYF	TGTGCCAGCACCTCAGGGTACACAGATACGCAGTATTTT
-	TRBV9	-	TRBJ2-3	CASSPTFGYREADTQYF	TGTGCCAGCAGCCCTACTTTTGGGTACAGGGAGGCAGATACGCAGTATTTT
-	TRBV7-9	-	TRBJ1-5	CASSFTDQPQHF	TGTGCCAGCAGCTTCACTGATCAGCCCCAGCATTTT